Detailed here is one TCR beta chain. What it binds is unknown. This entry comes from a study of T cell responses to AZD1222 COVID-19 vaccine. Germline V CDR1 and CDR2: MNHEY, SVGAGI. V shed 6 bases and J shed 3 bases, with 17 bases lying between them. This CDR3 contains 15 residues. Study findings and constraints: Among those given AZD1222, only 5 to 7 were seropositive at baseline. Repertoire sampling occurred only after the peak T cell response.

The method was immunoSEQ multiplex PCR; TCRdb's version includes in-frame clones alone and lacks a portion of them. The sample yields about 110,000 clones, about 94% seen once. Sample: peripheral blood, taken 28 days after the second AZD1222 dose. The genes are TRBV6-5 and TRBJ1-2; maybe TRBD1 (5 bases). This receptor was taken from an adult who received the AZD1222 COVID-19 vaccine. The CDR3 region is CASSTQDTAYYGYTF. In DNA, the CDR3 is TGTGCCAGCAGCACCCAGGACACCGCCTACTATGGCTACACCTTC.